The rows below give T cell receptor beta chains drawn from one sample of a study of blood T cell repertoires in COVID-19. Assay: immunoSEQ multiplex PCR; the TCRdb copy retains only in-frame clones and omits some. This sample has fewer than 350,000 clones, with 88% found just once. The specimen sequenced was peripheral blood. Receptor source: a man aged 18-30 years with active or convalescent COVID-19. CDR3s include the opening cysteine and the closing phenylalanine or tryptophan. D genes are given only for firm matches.

J	V	D	DNA	CDR3
TRBJ1-1	TRBV6-1	.	TGTGCCAGCAGTGAAGATGGGAGTTACACTGAAGCTTTCTTT	CASSEDGSYTEAFF
TRBJ1-1	TRBV27	TRBD1	TGTGCCAGCAGTCGAGCAGGGGGCTTCACTGAAGCTTTCTTT	CASSRAGGFTEAFF
TRBJ1-2	TRBV10-3	.	TGTGCCATCCGCGCGTACAGATACGACTATGGCTACACCTTC	CAIRAYRYDYGYTF
TRBJ1-1	TRBV11-2	.	TGTGCCAGCGACTTACAGGGCCGCACTGAAGCTTTCTTT	CASDLQGRTEAFF
TRBJ2-1	TRBV11-2	.	TGTGCCAGCAGCCACTATCGGACTCCCAAAGGGTTCTTC	CASSHYRTPKGFF
TRBJ2-7	TRBV29-1	.	TGCAGCGTTGATGTGACTGGATACGAGCAGTACTTC	CSVDVTGYEQYF
TRBJ1-1	TRBV6-5	.	TGTGCCAGCAGTTACTCGTCTAGTTTGTACACTGAAGCTTTCTTT	CASSYSSSLYTEAFF
TRBJ1-3	TRBV11-2	.	TGTGCCAGCAGCTTCTCGACGGGGTCCATATATTTT	CASSFSTGSIYF
TRBJ1-2	TRBV9	.	TGTGCCAGCAGCGGGAGAAATGGCTACACCTTC	CASSGRNGYTF
TRBJ1-2	TRBV4-1	.	TGCGCCAGCAGCCAAGAAGAGGGTGGGTATGGCTACACCTTC	CASSQEEGGYGYTF
TRBJ2-2	TRBV18	TRBD1	TGTGCCAGCTCCTACTCACGGCCGGGACAGGGGTCCACCGGGGAGCTGTTTTTT	CASSYSRPGQGSTGELFF
TRBJ2-2	TRBV18	.	TGTGCCAGCTCACCACCAGACTATACCCTCGGGGAGCTGTTTTTT	CASSPPDYTLGELFF
TRBJ2-2	TRBV5-6	TRBD1	TGTGCCAGCAGTCACGGGACAGGGGGCTCCATTACCGGGGAGCTGTTTTTT	CASSHGTGGSITGELFF
TRBJ1-6	TRBV19	.	TGTGCCAGTAAGGGGGGGCTAAGGAATTCACCCCTCCACTTT	CASKGGLRNSPLHF
TRBJ2-7	TRBV28	.	TGTGCCTCGGGACTCACTGTATACGAGCAGTACTTC	CASGLTVYEQYF
TRBJ1-1	TRBV3-1/TRBV3-2	.	TGTGCCAGCATCCAGTGGTGGGGCCGAAACACTGAAGCTTTCTTT	CASIQWWGRNTEAFF
TRBJ2-7	TRBV7-9	.	TGTGCCAGCAGCCTGACACCCTACGAGCAGTACTTC	CASSLTPYEQYF